In this sample, the clone carrying this T cell receptor beta chain turned up many times. For TCRbeta, the library was prepared with unique molecular identifiers. TCRdb passed the PCR reads through MiXCR, listing each CDR3 protein once. The repertoire holds about 17,000 distinct CDR3 sequences, around an eighth seen once, with over 55% in the top ten. The CDR3 runs 18 residues. The germline V gene has CDR1 SGHDT and CDR2 YYEEEE. V lost 0 bases and J lost 2; bases outside the gene matches: 9. This specimen belongs to a study of T-cell reconstitution after alpha-beta-depleted transplantation in children.

The source was PBMCs, mostly from graft donor cells, collected 180 days after TCRalphabeta/CD19-depleted stem cell transplant. The TCR sequence derives from a boy under three years old who had a stem cell transplant for Wiskott-Aldrich syndrome, so the T cells may come from the graft donor. The chain links TRBV5-6 to TRBJ2-1; the match to TRBD2 covers 9 bases. The CDR3: CASSLAALAGPTYNEQFF. Here the CDR3 DNA reads TGTGCCAGCAGCTTGGCCGCTCTAGCGGGGCCTACCTACAATGAGCAGTTCTTC.